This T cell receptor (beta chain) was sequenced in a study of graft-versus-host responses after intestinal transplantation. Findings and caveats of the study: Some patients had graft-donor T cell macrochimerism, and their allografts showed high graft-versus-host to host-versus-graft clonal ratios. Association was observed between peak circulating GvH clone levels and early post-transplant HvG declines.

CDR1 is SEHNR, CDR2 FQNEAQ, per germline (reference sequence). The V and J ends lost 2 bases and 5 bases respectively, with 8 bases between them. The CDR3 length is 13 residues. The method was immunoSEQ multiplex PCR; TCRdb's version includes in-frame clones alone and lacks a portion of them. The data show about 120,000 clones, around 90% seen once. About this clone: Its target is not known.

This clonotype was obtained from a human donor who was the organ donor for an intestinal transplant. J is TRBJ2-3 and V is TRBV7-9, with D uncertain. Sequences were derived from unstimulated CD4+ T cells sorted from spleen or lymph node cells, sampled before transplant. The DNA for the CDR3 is TGTGCCAGCAGCTTACCCCCCGAAGATACGCAGTATTTT. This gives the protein CASSLPPEDTQYF.